These T cell receptor beta chains were read from a single sample in a study of cytomegalovirus exposure and HLA in healthy donors. Profiling relied on immunoSEQ multiplex PCR, and the TCRdb table lists in-frame clones only, not all of them. The data contain fewer than 200,000 clones, more than 70% of them singletons. The sample consisted of PBMCs. These receptors came from a girl aged 5-17 years in good health and CMV-seronegative. Both conserved end residues are part of each CDR3. D genes are given only for firm matches. The listing skips clone size in some rows; elsewhere it reads once, few, many or a size class.

v_gene	abundance	j_gene	d_gene	CDR3aa	CDR3nt
TRBV30	.	TRBJ1-2	TRBD1	CAWSTRTGGYTF	TGTGCCTGGAGTACCCGGACAGGTGGCTACACCTTC
TRBV25-1	.	TRBJ2-7	.	CASSVDYEQYF	TGTGCCAGCAGTGTAGACTACGAGCAGTACTTC
TRBV6-5	.	TRBJ1-5	.	CASSPGTIGNQPQHF	TGTGCCAGCAGCCCCGGGACTATCGGCAATCAGCCCCAGCATTTT
TRBV5-1	.	TRBJ1-5	.	CASSLDSNQPQHF	TGCGCCAGCAGCTTAGACTCGAATCAGCCCCAGCATTTT
TRBV19	.	TRBJ2-5	TRBD2	CASGLVGETQYF	TGTGCCAGTGGACTAGTGGGAGAGACCCAGTACTTC
TRBV4-1	.	TRBJ1-2	.	CASSDYAGPLANYGYTF	TGCGCCAGCAGCGACTACGCTGGGCCCCTAGCTAACTATGGCTACACCTTC
TRBV15	.	TRBJ2-3	TRBD2	CATSRGGGITDTQYF	TGTGCCACCAGCAGGGGCGGGGGGATCACAGATACGCAGTATTTT
TRBV6-5	.	TRBJ1-1	.	CASSVEAGRGTEAFF	TGTGCCAGCAGCGTAGAAGCGGGACGGGGCACTGAAGCTTTCTTC
TRBV6-1	.	TRBJ1-6	.	CASSEGTANNSPLHF	TGTGCCAGCAGTGAAGGGACAGCCAATAATTCACCCCTCCACTTT
TRBV9	.	TRBJ2-3	.	CASSVDRRSGDTQYF	TGTGCCAGCAGCGTCGACCGAAGATCAGGCGATACGCAGTATTTT
TRBV9	.	TRBJ2-5	.	CASSVGGDGIETQYF	TGTGCCAGCAGCGTAGGGGGGGATGGAATAGAGACCCAGTACTTC
TRBV30	.	TRBJ1-5	.	CAWSVGQGSNQPQHF	TGTGCCTGGAGTGTTGGGCAGGGAAGCAATCAGCCCCAGCATTTT
TRBV29-1	.	TRBJ1-1	.	CSVVPGQRNSEAFF	TGCAGCGTTGTACCCGGACAGCGCAATTCTGAAGCTTTCTTT
TRBV14	.	TRBJ2-3	.	CASKGADTQYF	TGTGCCAGCAAGGGGGCAGATACGCAGTATTTT
TRBV13	few	TRBJ1-5	TRBD1	CASSSTGDQPQHF	TGTGCCAGCAGCTCGACAGGGGATCAGCCCCAGCATTTT
TRBV6-5	.	TRBJ1-1	.	CASSYDGGTEAFF	TGTGCCAGCAGTTACGACGGGGGGACTGAAGCTTTCTTT
TRBV30	.	TRBJ1-2	.	CAWSIPRESYGYTF	TGTGCCTGGAGTATCCCCAGGGAAAGCTATGGCTACACCTTC
TRBV27	.	TRBJ2-1	.	CASSFSGYNEQFF	TGTGCCAGCAGTTTCTCAGGGTATAATGAGCAGTTCTTC
TRBV27	.	TRBJ1-5	.	CASSLGGQPQHF	TGTGCCAGCAGTTTGGGGGGTCAGCCCCAGCATTTT
TRBV5-8	few	TRBJ1-3	.	CASSAQFGAIYF	TGTGCCAGCAGCGCCCAGTTCGGGGCCATATATTTT
TRBV5-1	.	TRBJ1-2	.	CASSLEGAGYGYTF	TGCGCCAGCAGCTTGGAAGGGGCCGGCTATGGCTACACCTTC
TRBV19	.	TRBJ1-1	TRBD1	CASRWQGDTEAFF	TGTGCCAGTAGGTGGCAGGGGGACACTGAAGCTTTCTTT
TRBV12-5	few	TRBJ2-3	.	CASGLAYTDTQYF	TGTGCTAGTGGTTTGGCCTACACAGATACGCAGTATTTT
TRBV5-8	.	TRBJ2-7	TRBD1	CASSLGQGDEQYF	TGTGCCAGCAGCTTGGGACAGGGCGACGAGCAGTACTTC
TRBV5-1	few	TRBJ1-2	TRBD1	CASSLEQGLDGYTF	TGCGCCAGCAGCTTGGAACAGGGGCTTGATGGCTACACCTTC
TRBV9	.	TRBJ1-3	TRBD1	CASTIGQGRNTIYF	TGTGCCAGCACCATCGGACAGGGGCGAAACACCATATATTTT
TRBV6-5	once	TRBJ1-4	TRBD1	CASSSPTGGIEKLFF	TGTGCCAGCAGTTCGCCGACAGGGGGGATTGAAAAACTGTTTTTT
TRBV19	.	TRBJ1-4	.	CASTPPLGGRNNEKLFF	TGTGCCAGTACCCCACCACTTGGGGGCAGGAACAATGAAAAACTGTTTTTT
TRBV29-1	few	TRBJ1-1	.	CSVEDMQGTEAFF	TGCAGCGTTGAAGATATGCAGGGCACTGAAGCTTTCTTT
TRBV14	.	TRBJ1-2	.	CASSQASGVLYTF	TGTGCCAGCAGCCAGGCGTCAGGGGTTCTCTACACCTTC
TRBV6-5	.	TRBJ2-7	TRBD2	CASTSGGSSYEQYF	TGTGCCAGCACCAGCGGGGGGTCGTCCTACGAGCAGTACTTC
TRBV13	.	TRBJ2-1	TRBD2	CASRRRGGVKGNEQFF	TGTGCCAGCAGAAGGCGGGGGGGCGTTAAGGGAAATGAGCAGTTCTTC
TRBV4-1	.	TRBJ1-5	.	CASSQGDTHSNQPQHF	TGCGCCAGCAGCCAAGGGGACACTCATAGCAATCAGCCCCAGCATTTT
TRBV15	.	TRBJ1-1	.	CATSRAGEVAFF	TGTGCCACCAGCAGAGCCGGTGAGGTAGCTTTCTTT
TRBV19	.	TRBJ1-5	TRBD1	CASSIRGQGTEQPQHF	TGTGCCAGTAGTATTAGGGGACAGGGGACGGAACAGCCCCAGCATTTT
TRBV7-2	once	TRBJ2-1	.	CASSLMASTNEQFF	TGTGCCAGCAGCTTAATGGCTAGCACGAATGAGCAGTTCTTC
TRBV15	.	TRBJ1-2	.	CATSRDLGLGRGEDGYTF	TGTGCCACCAGCAGAGATCTTGGGTTGGGGAGGGGAGAGGATGGCTACACCTTC
TRBV18	.	TRBJ1-4	.	CASSPPAGTTNEKLFF	TGTGCCAGCTCACCACCTGCAGGGACAACTAATGAAAAACTGTTTTTT
TRBV7-3	.	TRBJ2-3	.	CASSFYSDTQYF	TGTGCCAGCAGCTTCTATTCGGATACGCAGTATTTT
TRBV6-1	.	TRBJ1-2	TRBD1	CASSTRTGYGYTF	TGTGCCAGCAGTACACGGACAGGCTATGGCTACACCTTC
TRBV7-9	few	TRBJ1-4	.	CASSTVSGSTNEKLFF	TGTGCCAGCAGCACAGTTTCAGGCTCAACTAATGAAAAACTGTTTTTT
TRBV25-1	.	TRBJ2-3	TRBD1	CASRGSDRGRTDTQYF	TGTGCCAGCAGGGGGTCAGACAGGGGGCGAACAGATACGCAGTATTTT
TRBV5-1	few	TRBJ1-5	.	CASSLEGSVAPQHF	TGCGCCAGCAGCTTGGAGGGGTCGGTGGCGCCCCAGCATTTT
TRBV2	.	TRBJ2-6	TRBD1	CASWGSGQGYSGANVLTF	TGTGCCAGCTGGGGGTCGGGACAGGGGTATTCCGGGGCCAACGTCCTGACTTTC
TRBV7-3	.	TRBJ2-1	.	CASSRGGSGASEQFF	TGTGCCAGCAGCCGAGGAGGTAGCGGCGCTTCTGAGCAGTTCTTC
TRBV6-1	.	TRBJ1-4	.	CASSGTENEKLFF	TGTGCCAGCAGTGGGACAGAGAATGAAAAACTGTTTTTT
TRBV6-5	.	TRBJ2-1	.	CASKSALGAEQFF	TGTGCCAGCAAGAGTGCCCTGGGGGCGGAGCAGTTCTTC
TRBV2	.	TRBJ1-4	.	CASSSPGSVTNEKLFF	TGTGCCAGCAGTTCCCCGGGGTCCGTAACTAATGAAAAACTGTTTTTT
TRBV5-1	.	TRBJ2-3	TRBD1	CASSFRDRHDTQYF	TGCGCCAGCAGCTTCAGGGACAGACATGATACGCAGTATTTT
TRBV7-9	.	TRBJ2-2	.	CAFVEVSFTGELFF	TGTGCCTTTGTTGAGGTGTCCTTCACCGGGGAGCTGTTTTTT
TRBV15	.	TRBJ1-2	.	CATSSGDNYGYTF	TGTGCCACCAGTTCGGGGGACAACTATGGCTACACCTTC
TRBV7-2	.	TRBJ1-4	.	CASSLDSVNEKLFF	TGTGCCAGCAGCTTAGACAGTGTTAATGAAAAACTGTTTTTT
TRBV11-2	.	TRBJ1-3	.	CASRLGTNSGNTIYF	TGTGCCAGCAGACTCGGGACAAACTCTGGAAACACCATATATTTT
TRBV7-9	.	TRBJ1-1	.	CASSLMAQNTEAFF	TGTGCCAGCAGCTTAATGGCACAGAACACTGAAGCTTTCTTT
TRBV5-1	.	TRBJ2-1	TRBD1	CASSTGGRNEQFF	TGCGCCAGCAGCACAGGGGGCCGGAATGAGCAGTTCTTC